This T cell receptor beta chain comes out of a study of cytomegalovirus exposure and HLA in healthy donors. Comment on this clone: Its specificity is unknown.

Broader study findings: Accurate predictions that matched the HLA-A and HLA-B alleles of most subjects were reportedly made from TCR beta sequences. Researchers reported from a later analysis that most CMV-associated TCR beta chains appeared HLA-restricted.

With 60 Vbeta and 13 Jbeta primers, the PCR was carried out. Measured with immunoSEQ multiplex PCR; TCRdb has only the in-frame clones, and not every one. This sample lists 93,000 or so clones; its ten largest clones have about 3.5%. CDR1 is MNHEY and CDR2 is SVGAGI in the germline V gene. The ends were cut back, 6 bases at V and 1 base at J, with 13 bases in the middle. The CDR3 contains 14 residues. V is TRBV6-5 and J is TRBJ2-7, with D possibly matching TRBD2 (5 bases). The sequence was collected from a man aged 35-49 years in good health and CMV-seronegative. Material: PBMCs. The CDR3 DNA reads TGTGCCAGCAGCCGTGACGGGATATCCTACGAGCAGTACTTC. It specifies CASSRDGISYEQYF.